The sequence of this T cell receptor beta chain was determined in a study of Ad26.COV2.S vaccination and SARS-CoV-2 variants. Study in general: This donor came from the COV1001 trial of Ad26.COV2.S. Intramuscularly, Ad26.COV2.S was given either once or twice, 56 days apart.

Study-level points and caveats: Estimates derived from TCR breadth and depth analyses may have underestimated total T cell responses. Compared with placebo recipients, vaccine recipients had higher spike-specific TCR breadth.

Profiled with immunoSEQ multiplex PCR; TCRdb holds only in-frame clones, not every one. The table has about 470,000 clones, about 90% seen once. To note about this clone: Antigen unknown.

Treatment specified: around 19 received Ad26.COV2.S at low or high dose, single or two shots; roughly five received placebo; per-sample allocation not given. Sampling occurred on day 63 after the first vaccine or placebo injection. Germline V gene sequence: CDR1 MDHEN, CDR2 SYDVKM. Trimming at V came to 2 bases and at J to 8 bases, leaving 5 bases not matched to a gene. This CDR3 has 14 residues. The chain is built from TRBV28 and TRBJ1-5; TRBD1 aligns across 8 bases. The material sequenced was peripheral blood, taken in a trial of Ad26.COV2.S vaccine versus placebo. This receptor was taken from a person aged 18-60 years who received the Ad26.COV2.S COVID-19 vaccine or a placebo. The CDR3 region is CASSLRQGRKPQHF. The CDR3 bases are TGTGCCAGCAGTTTACGACAGGGGCGGAAGCCCCAGCATTTT.